The TCR beta chain described here comes from a study of T-cell memory formation after mild COVID-19 (dated by TCRdb to the early 2020s). Context from the whole study: TCR sequence clusters from the two donors were largely donor specific. Two young, previously healthy adult volunteers made up the cohort, one male and one female. T-cell clones expanding and contracting after mild COVID-19 in two donors were tracked by longitudinal TCRalpha and TCRbeta repertoire sequencing.

V is cut by 0 bases and J by 3 bases, and the space between the germline ends is 12 bases. Spanning cysteine to phenylalanine, the CDR3 consists of 15 amino acids. Of the read, only the CDR3 DNA is kept; its 45 bases are in frame from base 1. The germline V gene supplies CDR1 SNHLY and CDR2 FYNNEI. Overall results and qualifications from the work: Contracting CD4+ clones were found mainly in CM and EM memory subsets, while CD8+ clones were enriched in EMRA. From day 15 to 85, contracting clones showed balanced CD4/CD8 phenotypes, whereas a second wave of clones that expanded from day 15 to 37 leaned towards CD4+. The study covered only a couple of mild cases, and larger cohorts including severe cases with pre-infection samples were considered necessary. SARS-CoV-2 specificity was not confirmed for the second-wave clones peaking on day 37. Some responding clones were found in pre-infection memory, which suggests that pre-existing cross-reactive memory T cells took part in the SARS-CoV-2 response.

PBMCs were isolated by Ficoll-Paque density gradient centrifugation. TCRdb names Illumina NovaSeq 6000 as the instrument used. TCRalpha and TCRbeta cDNA libraries were constructed by 5'RACE with constant-segment primers, with sample barcodes and unique molecular identifiers being introduced. RNA was extracted from every sample with Trizol reagent. The libraries were amplified in two PCR steps, and the second step added a second sample barcode and Illumina TruSeq adapters. The libraries were sequenced on an Illumina NovaSeq using 2 x 150 bp paired-end reads. Per the authors' processing: Reads were demultiplexed and collapsed into UMI-guided consensus sequences with migec v1.2.7. Using mixcr v2.1.11, UMI consensuses were aligned to TRA and TRB V and J templates and then assembled into clonotypes. A clonotype was counted as expanded or contracted only if both edgeR and NoisET called the change significant, with noise models trained on biological replicates. For edgeR calls, the cutoffs were a false discovery rate-adjusted p below 0.01 and a log2 fold-change threshold of 1. As an exploratory analysis of dynamics, max-normalized trajectories of the 1000 most abundant clonotypes were examined by PCA with hierarchical clustering. Separately sequenced CD4+ and CD8+ repertoires were used to assign a CD4 or CD8 phenotype to each responding clone. TCRdb reprocessed the public reads (quality trimming at Q25 with fastp, clone calling with MiXCR) and kept in-frame beta chains. Each record represents a unique CDR3 protein, reported with the most common genes and DNA among its rows. The V and J calls were determined by TCRdb, not by the authors. In this sample the table shows around 530,000 distinct CDR3 sequences, about 20% of which occur a single time. About 8.2% of the sample lies in the top ten.

As concerns this clonotype: Its specific antigen is unknown. Base qualities are not recorded, but no much larger clone differs from it by a single base.

Sequencing was performed on PBMCs or a T cell subset sorted from them (not recorded which). This chain is built from TRBV2 and TRBJ2-7, with the D segment identity uncertain. This receptor was obtained from an adult woman who had mild COVID-19 (a few samples of this study predate the infection). The sample titles of this study are shuffled in the database, so cell type and time point are left out; the donor was told from shared clones. The sequenced DNA is TGTGCCAGCAGTGAAGCCCGGTTTCCGGACTACGAGCAGTACTTC. This is translated as CASSEARFPDYEQYF.